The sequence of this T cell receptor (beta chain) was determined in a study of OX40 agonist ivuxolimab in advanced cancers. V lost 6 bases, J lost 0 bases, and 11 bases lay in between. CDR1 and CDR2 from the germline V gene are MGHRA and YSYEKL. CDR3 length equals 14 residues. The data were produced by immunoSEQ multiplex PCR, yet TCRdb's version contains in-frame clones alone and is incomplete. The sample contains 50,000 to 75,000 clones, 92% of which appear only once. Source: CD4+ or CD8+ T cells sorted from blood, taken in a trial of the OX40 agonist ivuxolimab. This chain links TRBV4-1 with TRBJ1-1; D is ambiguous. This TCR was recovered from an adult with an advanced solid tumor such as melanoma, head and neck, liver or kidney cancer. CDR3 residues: CASRPYGMNTEAFF. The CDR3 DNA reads TGCGCCAGCAGACCATACGGGATGAACACTGAAGCTTTCTTT.